The T cell receptor beta chain described here comes from a study of cytomegalovirus exposure and HLA in healthy donors. Overall study context: A previous analysis identified 95 million to 140 million unique TCR beta sequences derived from roughly 180 million T cells.

Study-level results: Reports credit the classifier with highly specific, highly sensitive diagnosis of cytomegalovirus status. Later on, a genetic analysis was performed. It linked a missense variant in DCLRE1C with V- and J-gene trimming of TCR beta. Presence/absence analyses rested on an assumption that sequencing depth was roughly uniform across donors.

V lost 5 bases to trimming and J lost 0 bases, with 8 bases between them. The CDR3 runs to 14 residues. Germline V lookup: CDR1 SGHKS, CDR2 YYEKEE (reference sequence). A note on this clone: Its antigen is as yet unknown.

Primers included in the PCR were 60 Vbeta and 13 Jbeta primers. The repertoire was sequenced with immunoSEQ multiplex PCR; TCRdb's copy has only in-frame clones and lacks some. The sample yields roughly 180,000 clones, just over 75% seen once. The chain employs TRBV5-5 and TRBJ1-4; D call uncertain. The TCR was taken from an older woman in good health and CMV-seropositive. Sample: PBMCs. The CDR3 region has the DNA TGTGCCAGCAGAACCGGGACAACTAATGAAAAACTGTTTTTT. Its translation: CASRTGTTNEKLFF.